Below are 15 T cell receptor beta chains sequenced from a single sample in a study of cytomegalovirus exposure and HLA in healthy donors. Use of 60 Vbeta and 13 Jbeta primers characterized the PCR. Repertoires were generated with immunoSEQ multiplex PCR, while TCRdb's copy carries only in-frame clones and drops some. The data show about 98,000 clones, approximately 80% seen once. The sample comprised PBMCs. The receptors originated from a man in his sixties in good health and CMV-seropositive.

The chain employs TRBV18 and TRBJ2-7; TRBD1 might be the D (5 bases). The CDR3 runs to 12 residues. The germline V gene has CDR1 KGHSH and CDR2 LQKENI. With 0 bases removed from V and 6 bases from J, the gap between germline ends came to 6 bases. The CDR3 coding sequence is TGTGCCAGCTCACCACCGGGGCCCGAGCAGTACTTC. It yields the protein CASSPPGPEQYF.

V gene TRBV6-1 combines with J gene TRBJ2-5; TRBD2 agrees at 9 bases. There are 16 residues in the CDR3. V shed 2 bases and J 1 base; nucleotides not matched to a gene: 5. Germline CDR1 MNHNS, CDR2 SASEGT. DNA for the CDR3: TGTGCCAGCAGTGAATATGCGGGGGGGGGCCAAGAGACCCAGTACTTC. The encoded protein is CASSEYAGGGQETQYF.

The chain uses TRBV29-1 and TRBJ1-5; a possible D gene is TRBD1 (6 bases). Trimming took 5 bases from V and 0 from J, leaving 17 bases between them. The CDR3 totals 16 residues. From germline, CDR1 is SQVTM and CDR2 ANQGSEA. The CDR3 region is CSVSLRDKYSNQPQHF. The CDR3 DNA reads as TGCAGCGTTTCCCTCCGGGACAAGTATAGCAATCAGCCCCAGCATTTT.

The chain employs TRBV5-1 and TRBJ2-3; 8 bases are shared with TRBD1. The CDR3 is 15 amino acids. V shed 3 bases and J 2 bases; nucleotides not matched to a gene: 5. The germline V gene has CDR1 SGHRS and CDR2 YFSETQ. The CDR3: CASSSSGQVTDTQYF. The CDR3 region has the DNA TGCGCCAGCAGCTCGTCGGGACAGGTCACAGATACGCAGTATTTT.

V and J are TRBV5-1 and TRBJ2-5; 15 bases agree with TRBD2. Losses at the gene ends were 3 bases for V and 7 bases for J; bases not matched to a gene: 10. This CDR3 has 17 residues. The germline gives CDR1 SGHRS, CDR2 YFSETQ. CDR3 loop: CASSSGLAGGLVGTQYF. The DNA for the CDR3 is TGCGCCAGCAGCTCCGGACTAGCGGGGGGGCTGGTAGGGACCCAGTACTTC.

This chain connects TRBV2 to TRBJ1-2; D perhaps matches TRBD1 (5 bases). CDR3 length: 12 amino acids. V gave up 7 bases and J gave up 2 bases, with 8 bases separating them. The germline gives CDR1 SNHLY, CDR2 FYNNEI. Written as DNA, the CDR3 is TGTGCCAGCATCCGGGGGAACTATGGCTACACCTTC. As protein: CASIRGNYGYTF.

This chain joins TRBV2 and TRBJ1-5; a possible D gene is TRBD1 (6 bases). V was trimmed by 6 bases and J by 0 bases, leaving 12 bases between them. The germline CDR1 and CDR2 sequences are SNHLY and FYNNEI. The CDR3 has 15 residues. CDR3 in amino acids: CASRTGGHSNQPQHF. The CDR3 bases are TGTGCCAGCAGGACAGGCGGTCATAGCAATCAGCCCCAGCATTTT.

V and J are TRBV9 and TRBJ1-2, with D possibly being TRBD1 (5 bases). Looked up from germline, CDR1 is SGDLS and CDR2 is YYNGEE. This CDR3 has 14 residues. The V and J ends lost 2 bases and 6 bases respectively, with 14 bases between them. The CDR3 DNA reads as TGTGCCAGCAGCGTTAATTCAGGGAGGGATGGCTACACCTTC. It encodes CASSVNSGRDGYTF.

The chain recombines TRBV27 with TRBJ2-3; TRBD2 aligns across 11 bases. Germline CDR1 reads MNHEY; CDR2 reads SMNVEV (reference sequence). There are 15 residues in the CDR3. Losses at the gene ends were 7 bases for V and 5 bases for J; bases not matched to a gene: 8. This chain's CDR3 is CASTLGLAERDTQYF. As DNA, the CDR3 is TGTGCCAGCACCCTGGGACTAGCGGAAAGAGATACGCAGTATTTT.

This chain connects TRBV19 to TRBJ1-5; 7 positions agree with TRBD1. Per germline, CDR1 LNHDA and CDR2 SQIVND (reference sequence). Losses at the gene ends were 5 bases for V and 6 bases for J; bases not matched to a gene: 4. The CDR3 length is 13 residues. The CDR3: CASSFTGAQPQHF. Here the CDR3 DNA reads TGTGCCAGTAGTTTCACAGGGGCTCAGCCCCAGCATTTT.

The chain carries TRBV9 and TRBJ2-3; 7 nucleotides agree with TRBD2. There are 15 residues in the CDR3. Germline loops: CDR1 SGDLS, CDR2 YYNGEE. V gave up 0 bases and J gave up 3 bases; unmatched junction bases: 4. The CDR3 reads CASSVGMRGTDTQYF. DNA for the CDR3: TGTGCCAGCAGCGTAGGGATGCGGGGGACAGATACGCAGTATTTT.

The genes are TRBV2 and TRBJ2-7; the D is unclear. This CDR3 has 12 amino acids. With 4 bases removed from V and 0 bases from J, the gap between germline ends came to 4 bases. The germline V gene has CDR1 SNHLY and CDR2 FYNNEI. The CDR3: CASSVFSYEQYF. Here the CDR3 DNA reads TGTGCCAGCAGTGTATTCTCCTACGAGCAGTACTTC.

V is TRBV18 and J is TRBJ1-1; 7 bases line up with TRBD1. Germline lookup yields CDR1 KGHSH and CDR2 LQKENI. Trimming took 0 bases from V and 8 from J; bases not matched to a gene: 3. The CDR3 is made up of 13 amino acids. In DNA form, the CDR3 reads TGTGCCAGCTCACCACCGGGACAGCTGGAAGCTTTCTTT. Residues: CASSPPGQLEAFF.

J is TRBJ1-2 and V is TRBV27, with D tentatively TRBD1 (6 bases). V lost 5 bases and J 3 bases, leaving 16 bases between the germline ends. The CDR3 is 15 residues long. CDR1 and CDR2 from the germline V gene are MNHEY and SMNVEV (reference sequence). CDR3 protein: CASSPGTGFDYGYTF. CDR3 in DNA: TGTGCCAGCAGTCCCGGTACAGGGTTTGACTATGGCTACACCTTC.

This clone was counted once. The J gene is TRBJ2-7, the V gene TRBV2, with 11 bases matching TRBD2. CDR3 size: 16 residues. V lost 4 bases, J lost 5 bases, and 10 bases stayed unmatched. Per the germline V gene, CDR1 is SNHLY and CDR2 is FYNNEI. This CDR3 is CASSVRLAGGFDEQYF. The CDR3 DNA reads TGTGCCAGCAGTGTACGGCTAGCGGGGGGTTTCGACGAGCAGTACTTC.